Below, 26 T cell receptor beta chains from the same sample are listed, as sequenced in a study of neurological immune-mediated disorders. TCRdb itself ran the 5' RACE reads through MiXCR, one entry per CDR3 protein. The table records 55,000 or so distinct CDR3 sequences, more than 4% of them present only once. The sequenced sample was PBMCs. These receptors originate from a man aged 45-65 years with multiple sclerosis.

There are many counts of this clonotype. This rearrangement joins TRBV11-2 to TRBJ2-5, with 10 nucleotides matching TRBD2. The germline gives CDR1 SGHAT, CDR2 FQNNGV. The CDR3 length is 16 residues. The V segment lost 5 bases and the J segment 4 bases; nucleotides outside the gene matches: 10. The CDR3 sequence is CASSARAGGPGETQYF. CDR3 DNA sequence: TGTGCCAGCAGCGCCCGAGCGGGGGGGCCAGGAGAGACCCAGTACTTC. Based on the CDR3 plus reference TRBV11-2 and TRBJ2-5, the full variable domain is EAGVAQSPRYKIIEKRQSVAFWCNPISGHATLYWYQQILGQGPKLLIQFQNNGVVDDSQLPKDRFSAERLKGVDSTLKIQPAKLEDSAVYLCASSARAGGPGETQYFGPGTRLLVL.

This clonotype was seen at least ten times. This rearrangement joins TRBV5-1 to TRBJ1-1, with a weak D call TRBD1 (6 bases). CDR3 size: 14 residues. In germline, CDR1 is SGHRS, CDR2 YFSETQ. Trimming removed 6 bases at V and 1 base at J, with 13 bases between. CDR3 in DNA: TGCGCCAGCACCCTGACAGGCGGGAACACTGAAGCTTTCTTT. Translation: CASTLTGGNTEAFF.

The gene calls are TRBV3-1 and TRBJ1-6; D call uncertain. V was cut by 6 bases and J by 0 bases, with 24 bases left in between. Germline assignment: CDR1 LGHDT and CDR2 YNNKEL (reference sequence). The CDR3 is made up of 20 amino acids. This CDR3 is CASSLGAVTPGSSYNSPLHF. CDR3 nucleotide sequence: TGTGCCAGCAGTTTGGGAGCTGTAACCCCGGGGAGCTCCTATAATTCACCCCTCCACTTT.

This clonotype was seen ten or more times. This chain connects TRBV29-1 to TRBJ2-5; the D gene is possibly TRBD1 (5 bases). V lost 7 bases and J 2 bases, leaving 11 bases between the germline ends. This CDR3 contains 12 residues. Germline V lookup: CDR1 SQVTM, CDR2 ANQGSEA. The CDR3 nucleotides read TGCAGCGAACGGACAAGACAAGAGACCCAGTACTTC. This codes for CSERTRQETQYF.

The table lists this clonotype with many counts. The chain links TRBV7-6 to TRBJ1-2, with 7 nucleotides matching TRBD1. Per the germline V gene, CDR1 is SGHVS and CDR2 is FNYEAQ. There are 18 residues in the CDR3. V was pared by 6 bases and J by 5 bases, with 21 bases of the junction left unmatched. In DNA form, the CDR3 reads TGTGCCAGCAGTCGCTTGGGACGGGGTCCGACAGGGATTTATGGCTACACCTTC. Amino acids: CASSRLGRGPTGIYGYTF.

This clonotype was detected ten times or more. V and J are TRBV20-1 and TRBJ1-1; 11 nucleotides match TRBD1. CDR3 length equals 13 residues. Germline V gives CDR1 DFQATT, CDR2 SNEGSKA (reference sequence). V was clipped by 1 base and J by 11 bases; unmatched bases: 6. CDR3 DNA: TGCAGTGCTAGAGGGACAGGGGGCTATCAGGCTTTCTTT. Its protein is CSARGTGGYQAFF.

This clonotype was seen ten or more times. V usage is TRBV20-1 and J usage is TRBJ2-7; no reliable D call. Germline CDR1 is DFQATT and CDR2 is SNEGSKA (reference sequence). Deletions cut 4 bases from V and 4 bases from J, with 5 bases between. The CDR3 runs 10 residues. The CDR3 spells CSATGYEQYF. DNA of the CDR3: TGCAGTGCTACTGGTTACGAGCAGTACTTC.

This clonotype was observed a handful of times. The V gene is TRBV5-1, the J gene TRBJ2-3; no reliable D call. Trimming pared 0 bases from V and 4 bases from J, leaving 9 bases between. The CDR3 has 14 amino acids. From germline, CDR1 is SGHRS and CDR2 YFSETQ. The CDR3 is CASSLALGPDTQYF. The CDR3 bases are TGCGCCAGCAGCTTGGCCCTAGGCCCAGATACGCAGTATTTT.

The chain couples TRBV20-1 to TRBJ2-1; TRBD2 matches 7 bases. CDR1 DFQATT and CDR2 SNEGSKA come from the germline V gene (reference sequence). Unmatched junction bases numbered 4, after V lost 1 base and J lost 1 base. There are 15 residues in the CDR3. CDR3 sequence: CSARAASGSYNEQFF. In DNA, the CDR3 is TGCAGTGCTAGAGCAGCTAGCGGTTCCTACAATGAGCAGTTCTTC.

This clonotype was counted many times. V and J are TRBV7-9 and TRBJ2-7, with TRBD1 matching over 11 bases. The CDR3 has 14 residues. With 9 bases clipped from V and 1 base from J, the junction kept 5 bases outside the gene matches. From germline, CDR1 is SEHNR and CDR2 FQNEAQ (reference sequence). The DNA of the CDR3 is TGTGCCAGTGAAGGGGACAGGGGGTCCTACGAGCAGTACTTC. Its protein is CASEGDRGSYEQYF. The entire variable domain, with the rest obtained from reference TRBV7-9 and TRBJ2-7, is as follows: DTGVSQNPRHKITKRGQNVTFRCDPISEHNRLYWYRQTLGQGPEFLTYFQNEAQLEKSRLLSDRFSAERPKGSFSTLEIQRTEQGDSAMYLCASEGDRGSYEQYFGPGTRLTVT.

This clonotype was seen a handful of times. The chain is built from TRBV12-3 or TRBV12-4 and TRBJ2-7; no clear D. The germline V and J ends were trimmed by 7 bases and 0 bases, with 13 bases remaining between them. The CDR3 consists of 14 residues. The CDR3: CASKEGSVSYEQYF. CDR3 DNA sequence: TGTGCCAGCAAGGAAGGGTCGGTCTCCTACGAGCAGTACTTC.

This clonotype was picked up many times. The genes are TRBV11-3 and TRBJ2-3, with D perhaps matching TRBD2 (6 bases). CDR1 and CDR2 (germline): SGHNT, YENEEA. Trimming pared 3 bases from V and 0 bases from J, leaving 16 bases between. The CDR3 covers 17 residues. CDR3 in amino acids: CASSFSSAWTSTDTQYF. The CDR3 bases are TGTGCCAGCAGCTTTTCTAGCGCCTGGACTAGCACAGATACGCAGTATTTT.

As regards this clonotype: A much larger clone sits a single nucleotide away, making a read error possible. The V gene is TRBV4-1, the J gene TRBJ1-6; D unresolved. The V end was cut by 5 bases, the J end by 11 bases, with 10 bases between. Germline V gene lookup returns CDR1 MGHRA and CDR2 YSYEKL. The CDR3 loop spans 12 amino acids. The CDR3 is CASSKGLTPLHF. In DNA form, the CDR3 reads TGCGCCAGCAGCAAAGGTTTAACACCCCTCCACTTT.

This clonotype was recorded many times. The chain couples TRBV20-1 to TRBJ2-3, with TRBD1 as a possible D gene (8 bases). V was trimmed by 6 bases and J by 3 bases, leaving 13 bases between them. Germline V gene data show CDR1 as DFQATT and CDR2 as SNEGSKA (reference sequence). The CDR3 sequence is 13 residues long. DNA for the CDR3: TGCAGTGCAGCGGGACAGGCGACAGATACGCAGTATTTT. Its protein product is CSAAGQATDTQYF.

This clonotype has ten or more counts. The chain has TRBV12-3 or TRBV12-4 and TRBJ1-5; D not resolved. V lost 5 bases to trimming and J lost 3 bases, with 5 bases between them. This CDR3 spans 12 amino acids. CDR3 loop: CASSPINQPQHF. The DNA of the CDR3 is TGTGCCAGCAGTCCAATCAATCAGCCCCAGCATTTT.

This clonotype was seen ten or more times. J is TRBJ1-1 and V is TRBV12-3 or TRBV12-4; D is perhaps TRBD1 (6 bases). CDR3 size: 14 residues. V lost 6 bases to trimming and J lost 3 bases, with 14 bases between them. The CDR3 DNA is TGTGCCAGCAGCTCAGGGGTTCGGGACACTGAAGCTTTCTTT. It codes for CASSSGVRDTEAFF.

This clonotype was detected a few times. This chain connects TRBV15 to TRBJ1-5; D remains unclear. CDR1 is LNHNV, CDR2 YYDKDF, per germline (reference sequence). Trimming pared 2 bases from V and 6 bases from J, leaving 8 bases between. The CDR3 length is 13 residues. The CDR3 region has the DNA TGTGCCACCAGCAGATTACTATCTCAGCCCCAGCATTTT. It codes for CATSRLLSQPQHF. The full variable domain, its missing parts supplied by reference TRBV15 and TRBJ1-5, is DAMVIQNPRYQVTQFGKPVTLSCSQTLNHNVMYWYQQKSSQAPKLLFHYYDKDFNNEADTPDNFQSRRPNTSFCFLDIRSPGLGDTAMYLCATSRLLSQPQHFGDGTRLSIL.

This clonotype was observed many times. The chain employs TRBV29-1 and TRBJ2-7; perhaps TRBD1 as D (6 bases). Trimming shortened V by 7 bases and J by 2 bases, and 18 bases separated the two germline ends. Germline V CDR1 and CDR2: SQVTM, ANQGSEA. The CDR3 runs 14 residues. DNA for the CDR3: TGCAGCGGCCTCACAGGGCAGCCTCCCTACGAGCAGTACTTC. It codes for CSGLTGQPPYEQYF.

This clonotype was recorded a few times. CDR3 protein: CSANKRPGLAGGDNEQFF. In DNA form, the CDR3 reads TGCAGTGCCAACAAACGCCCGGGACTAGCGGGCGGAGACAATGAGCAGTTCTTC. The chain carries TRBV20-1 and TRBJ2-1; 12 bases fit TRBD2. Germline CDR1 DFQATT, CDR2 SNEGSKA (reference sequence). The CDR3 spans 18 residues. Unmatched junction bases numbered 17, after V lost 6 bases and J lost 5 bases.

The chain combines TRBV20-1 with TRBJ2-1; D might be TRBD2 (6 bases). The CDR3 totals 15 residues. With 5 bases removed from V and 0 bases from J, the gap between germline ends came to 14 bases. Looked up from germline, CDR1 is DFQATT and CDR2 is SNEGSKA (reference sequence). Written as DNA, the CDR3 is TGCAGTGCTTACCGGGACTTGAGCTCCTACAATGAGCAGTTCTTC. Translating gives CSAYRDLSSYNEQFF.

This clonotype was seen ten or more times. The V call is TRBV2, the J call TRBJ2-2; 8 bases fit TRBD1. The ends lost 4 bases at V and 2 bases at J; junction bases unmatched: 3. CDR1 is SNHLY, CDR2 FYNNEI, per germline. The CDR3 sequence is 15 residues long. The CDR3 bases are TGTGCCAGCAGTGCAGGGGGCCTAAACACCGGGGAGCTGTTTTTT. Its protein is CASSAGGLNTGELFF.

The sample holds many counts of this clonotype. DNA of the CDR3: TGTGCCAGCAGTTACTCGCGGGGAGAGGAGCGAGAGGCTTTCTTT. It codes for CASSYSRGEEREAFF. The chain recombines TRBV6-5 with TRBJ1-1, with D hard to call. CDR3 size: 15 residues. V was cut by 0 bases and J by 11 bases, with 19 bases left in between. The germline V gene has CDR1 MNHEY and CDR2 SVGAGI.

This clonotype was observed a handful of times. The junction does not match germline at one end; this may be a read error. The V call is TRBV28, the J call TRBJ1-5; no clear D gene. The CDR3 is 14 amino acids. Germline V gene data show CDR1 as MDHEN and CDR2 as SYDVKM. The CDR3: CASSFAGQNQPQNF. CDR3 nucleotides: TGTGCCAGCAGTTTCGCTGGGCAGAATCAGCCCCAGAATTTT.

The chain uses TRBV2 and TRBJ2-7; D is tentatively TRBD1 or TRBD2 (5 bases each). This CDR3 is 15 amino acids long. Germline CDR1 and CDR2: SNHLY and FYNNEI. V was cut by 2 bases and J by 3 bases, with 14 bases left in between. CDR3 bases: TGTGCCAGCAGTGAATCCCGGGGCGATATCTACGAGCAGTACTTC. Its translation is CASSESRGDIYEQYF.

This clonotype has just a few counts. The rearrangement joins TRBV3-1 to TRBJ2-3, with 9 bases fitting TRBD2. This CDR3 is 18 amino acids long. Germline CDR1 and CDR2: LGHDT and YNNKEL (reference sequence). Trimming at V came to 0 bases and at J to 4 bases, leaving 11 bases not matched to a gene. CDR3 sequence reads: CASSQDLRRGGRSDTQYF. The CDR3 DNA follows: TGTGCCAGCAGCCAAGATCTTCGGCGGGGGGGCCGATCAGATACGCAGTATTTT.

This clonotype was seen ten or more times. The CDR3 is CASSLSRVYSKNIQYF. The CDR3 coding sequence is TGTGCCAGCAGCTTGAGCAGGGTCTACTCCAAAAACATTCAGTACTTC. This sequence joins TRBV5-5 and TRBJ2-4; TRBD1 might be the D (5 bases). CDR3 length equals 16 residues. Germline V gives CDR1 SGHKS, CDR2 YYEKEE (reference sequence). The V end lost 1 base, the J end lost 2 bases, and 13 bases lay between the germline ends.